This is a list of T cell receptor beta chains from one sample in a study of blood T cell repertoires in COVID-19. TCRdb's table, derived via immunoSEQ multiplex PCR, lists solely in-frame clones and lacks some. The sample comprises about 120,000 clones, approximately 80% of which are singletons, and 7.5% rests with the top ten. The sequenced material came from peripheral blood. These receptors all stem from a man aged 70-80 years with active or convalescent COVID-19. Each CDR3 is given with its conserved first and last residue. Each record gives: D gene, clone size, J gene, V gene, CDR3 DNA, CDR3 protein. The D gene is left open where the match is weak. The size of a clone is reported for some rows only, either as once, few or many, or as a class for expanded clones.

>TRBD1|few|TRBJ1-6|TRBV6-6
TGTGCCAGCAACCCGGGACAGGGGTATTCACCCCTCCACTTT
CASNPGQGYSPLHF
>NA|NA|TRBJ2-1|TRBV6-5
TGTGCCAGCGGTAGACTGAGCTCCTACAATGAGCAGTTCTTC
CASGRLSSYNEQFF
>TRBD2|NA|TRBJ2-1|TRBV5-8
TGTGCCAGCAGCTTCGGGACTAGCGGCCTAACAAAATACAATGAGCAGTTCTTC
CASSFGTSGLTKYNEQFF
>NA|NA|TRBJ1-4|TRBV4-1
TGCGCCAGCAGCCAAGACCCCCAGACAACTAATGAAAAACTGTTTTTT
CASSQDPQTTNEKLFF
>NA|NA|TRBJ2-7|TRBV5-6
TGTGCCAGCAGTTCTCCAAGTGGGCTCTCCTACGAGCAGTACTTC
CASSSPSGLSYEQYF
>NA|NA|TRBJ2-1|TRBV11-3
TGTGCCAGCAGCCTATCCCAGGGCTATGAGCAGTTCTTC
CASSLSQGYEQFF
>NA|NA|TRBJ1-1|TRBV3-1/TRBV3-2
TGTGCCAGCAGCCGGACAGAGGGCACTGAAGCTTTCTTT
CASSRTEGTEAFF
>TRBD1|NA|TRBJ1-4|TRBV7-2
TGTGCCAGCAGCTACTCGGGGACAGGGGTTGAAAAACTGTTTTTT
CASSYSGTGVEKLFF
>TRBD1|NA|TRBJ2-6|TRBV5-1
TGCGCCAGCAGCTTGGGAACCACAGGGGTCGGGGCCAACGTCCTGACTTTC
CASSLGTTGVGANVLTF
>TRBD2|NA|TRBJ2-3|TRBV19
TGTGCCAGTAGTATAGTGGCGGGAGGTTACACAGATACGCAGTATTTT
CASSIVAGGYTDTQYF
>TRBD1|NA|TRBJ1-5|TRBV12-5
TGTGCTAGTGGTTTTCGGGACAGGGCCGTACCCCAGCATTTT
CASGFRDRAVPQHF
>NA|NA|TRBJ1-1|TRBV7-8
TGTGCCAGCAGCTTGGGACCCACAGGGTACTCTGAAGCTTTCTTT
CASSLGPTGYSEAFF
>TRBD1|NA|TRBJ2-2|TRBV6-1
TGTGCCAGCAGTGAAGGGACAGGGTGGACCGGGGAGCTGTTTTTT
CASSEGTGWTGELFF
>NA|NA|TRBJ1-4|TRBV6-5
TGTGCCAGCAGCCCCGCAACTAATGAAAAACTGTTTTTT
CASSPATNEKLFF
>TRBD1|NA|TRBJ1-3|TRBV2
TGTGCCGGACAGGGGCAGTCTGGAAACACCATATATTTT
CAGQGQSGNTIYF
>TRBD1|once|TRBJ1-1|TRBV5-6
TGTGCCAGCAGCTTGGATTGGACAGGGGTGAACACTGAAGCTTTCTTT
CASSLDWTGVNTEAFF
>TRBD1|NA|TRBJ2-2|TRBV7-3
TGTGCCAGCAGCCCACAGGGGCTACCGAACACCGGGGAGCTGTTTTTT
CASSPQGLPNTGELFF
>NA|once|TRBJ1-1|TRBV27
TGTGCCAGCAGTTCGGGAGTGAAGGCTTTCTTT
CASSSGVKAFF
>TRBD1|NA|TRBJ1-2|TRBV9
TGTGCCAGCAGCCGAGCCACCGGGACAGCAGGCTATGGCTACACCTTC
CASSRATGTAGYGYTF
>NA|NA|TRBJ2-3|TRBV7-2
TGTGCCAGCAGCTTCACGGAGGGGTACACAGATACGCAGTATTTT
CASSFTEGYTDTQYF
>TRBD2|few|TRBJ2-3|TRBV6-5
TGTGCCAGCAGTTACTCGCCCGGGGGGGGCACAGATACGCAGTATTTT
CASSYSPGGGTDTQYF
>TRBD1|NA|TRBJ1-2|TRBV6-1
TGTGCCAGCAGTGCCCGGGACAGGGGGCGCCTTAACTATGGCTACACCTTC
CASSARDRGRLNYGYTF
>NA|NA|TRBJ2-5|TRBV7-9
TGTGCCAGCAGCCAATGGGGCATAACCGAGACCCAGTACTTC
CASSQWGITETQYF
>TRBD1|few|TRBJ1-2|TRBV4-3
TGCGCCAGCAGCCAAAGACAGGGGGCAGAGGATGGCTACACCTTC
CASSQRQGAEDGYTF
>NA|few|TRBJ2-2|TRBV4-2
TGTGCCAGCAGCCAAAGCCAGGGTACCACCGGGGAGCTGTTTTTT
CASSQSQGTTGELFF
>TRBD1|NA|TRBJ1-6|TRBV5-1
TGCGCCAGCAGCTCCATGGACAGGGTTACTTCACCCCTCCACTTT
CASSSMDRVTSPLHF
>NA|NA|TRBJ1-1|TRBV7-8
TGTGCCAGCAGCTTAGACGGGGGGAACACTGAAGCTTTCTTT
CASSLDGGNTEAFF
>NA|NA|TRBJ2-7|TRBV11-2
TGTGCCAGCAGCCGGGGGGCAGCCTCCTACGAGCAGTACTTC
CASSRGAASYEQYF
>NA|NA|TRBJ1-5|TRBV12-3/TRBV12-4
TGTGCCAGCACCTTTTCGGATCAGCCCCAGCATTTT
CASTFSDQPQHF
>TRBD2|NA|TRBJ2-1|TRBV6-2/TRBV6-3
TGTGCCAGCAGTTATAGAAGCTCCCTAACTAGCGGGGTATACAATGAGCAGTTCTTC
CASSYRSSLTSGVYNEQFF
>NA|NA|TRBJ1-1|TRBV29-1
TGCAGCGTTCAGACAAGCTTTGACACTGAAGCTTTCTTT
CSVQTSFDTEAFF
>NA|NA|TRBJ1-2|TRBV5-1
TGCGCCAGCAGCTTGGGCGGCACTGCTAACTATGGCTACACCTTC
CASSLGGTANYGYTF
>TRBD2|NA|TRBJ2-3|TRBV2
TGTGCCAGCAGTCTAGGACTAGCGGGGGGAGATACGCAGTATTTT
CASSLGLAGGDTQYF
>NA|NA|TRBJ2-7|TRBV28
TGTGCCAGCAGTTTAGTGGGAGGATTTGAGCAGTACTTC
CASSLVGGFEQYF
>NA|NA|TRBJ1-2|TRBV2
TGTGCCATCTTCTCCGGGGGTTTCCTTGGCTACACCTTC
CAIFSGGFLGYTF
>TRBD1|NA|TRBJ1-1|TRBV19
TGTGCCAGTAGATCCGGGACAGGTTCGAACACTGAAGCTTTCTTT
CASRSGTGSNTEAFF
>NA|NA|TRBJ1-2|TRBV6-1
TGTGCCAGCAGTGAAGGCGGCAGATATGGCTACACCTTC
CASSEGGRYGYTF
>TRBD2|once|TRBJ2-5|TRBV19
TGTGCCAGTAGTCGGGGGGTTAGCGGGACCCAAGAGACCCAGTACTTC
CASSRGVSGTQETQYF
>TRBD2|once|TRBJ2-1|TRBV9
TGTGCCAGCAGCAGAGGAGGGACTAGCGGGATTAATGAGCAGTTCTTC
CASSRGGTSGINEQFF
>NA|NA|TRBJ2-7|TRBV18
TGTGCCAGCTTAACGAGGGCTGGGGGCGACGAGCAGTACTTC
CASLTRAGGDEQYF
>NA|once|TRBJ2-2|TRBV7-2
TGTGCCAGCAGCTTACGGGGGATGAACACCGGGGAGCTGTTTTTT
CASSLRGMNTGELFF
>TRBD1|NA|TRBJ1-2|TRBV9
TGTGCCAGCAGCGTAGTAGAAGGGGGCGCGGGTTCTAACTATGGCTACACCTTC
CASSVVEGGAGSNYGYTF
>TRBD2|once|TRBJ2-3|TRBV11-3
TGTGCCAGCAGCTCTAGCGGGGGGTCCACAGATACGCAGTATTTT
CASSSSGGSTDTQYF
>NA|NA|TRBJ1-1|TRBV7-2
TGTGCCAGCAGCCGACTTATGAACACTGAAGCTTTCTTT
CASSRLMNTEAFF
>NA|once|TRBJ1-2|TRBV7-9
TGTGCCAGCAGCTTAGTGCAGGGGACGAGACTTAACTATGGCTACACCTTC
CASSLVQGTRLNYGYTF
>TRBD1|NA|TRBJ2-5|TRBV29-1
TGCAGCGTTGTAGGGGACAGGGGATATGAGACCCAGTACTTC
CSVVGDRGYETQYF
>NA|NA|TRBJ1-1|TRBV18
TGTGCCAGCTCACCACTAGGGGTAGTGGACACTGAAGCTTTCTTT
CASSPLGVVDTEAFF
>TRBD1|few|TRBJ1-1|TRBV5-1
TGCGCCAGCAGCTTGGGGACAGGGGTGAACACTGAAGCTTTCTTT
CASSLGTGVNTEAFF
>NA|few|TRBJ1-2|TRBV11-2
TGTGCCAGCAGCTTAGATCGTGGGGCCCTGGGCTATGGCTACACCTTC
CASSLDRGALGYGYTF
>TRBD1|NA|TRBJ1-4|TRBV24-1
TGTGCCACCAGCCACGGGACAGGGGGTGAAAAACTGTTTTTT
CATSHGTGGEKLFF
>TRBD1|NA|TRBJ1-6|TRBV9
TGTGCCAGCAGCGTAGTAGACAGGGGACGGAATTCACCCCTCCACTTT
CASSVVDRGRNSPLHF